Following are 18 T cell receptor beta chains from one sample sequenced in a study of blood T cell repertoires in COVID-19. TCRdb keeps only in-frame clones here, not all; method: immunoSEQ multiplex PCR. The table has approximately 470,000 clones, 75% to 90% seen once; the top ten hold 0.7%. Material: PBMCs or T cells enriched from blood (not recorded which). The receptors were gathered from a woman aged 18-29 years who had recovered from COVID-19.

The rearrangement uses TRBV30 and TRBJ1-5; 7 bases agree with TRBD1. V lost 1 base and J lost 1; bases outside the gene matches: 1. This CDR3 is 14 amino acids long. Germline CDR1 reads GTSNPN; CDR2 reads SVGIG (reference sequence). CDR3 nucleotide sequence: TGTGCCTGGAGTGAACAGGGGAGCAATCAGCCCCAGCATTTT. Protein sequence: CAWSEQGSNQPQHF.

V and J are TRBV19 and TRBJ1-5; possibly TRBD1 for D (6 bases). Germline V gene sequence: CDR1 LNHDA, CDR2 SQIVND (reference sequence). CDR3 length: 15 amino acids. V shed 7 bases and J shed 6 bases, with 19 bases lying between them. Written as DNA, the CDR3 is TGTGCCAGTATCGAAAGGGGGGGATACAGTCAGCCCCAGCATTTT. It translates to CASIERGGYSQPQHF.

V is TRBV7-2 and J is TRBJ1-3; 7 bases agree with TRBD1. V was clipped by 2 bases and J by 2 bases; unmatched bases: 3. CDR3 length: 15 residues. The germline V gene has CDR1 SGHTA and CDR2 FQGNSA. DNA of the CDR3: TGTGCCAGCAGCTTAAACAGGGGTCCTGGAAACACCATATATTTT. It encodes CASSLNRGPGNTIYF.

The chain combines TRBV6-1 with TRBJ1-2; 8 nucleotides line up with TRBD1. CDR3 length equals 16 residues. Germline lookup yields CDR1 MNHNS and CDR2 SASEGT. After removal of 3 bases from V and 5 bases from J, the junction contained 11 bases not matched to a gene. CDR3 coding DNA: TGTGCCAGCAGTGAGCGGGGGACAGGCATCCTTTATGGCTACACCTTC. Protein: CASSERGTGILYGYTF.

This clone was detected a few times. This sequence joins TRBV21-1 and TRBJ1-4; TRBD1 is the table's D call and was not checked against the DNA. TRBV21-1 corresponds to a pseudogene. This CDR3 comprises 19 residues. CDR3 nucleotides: TGTGCCAGCAGCACCCAACGTAAGAGGGCCGGGACACCGTATGAAAAACTGTTTTTT. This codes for CASSTQRKRAGTPYEKLFF.

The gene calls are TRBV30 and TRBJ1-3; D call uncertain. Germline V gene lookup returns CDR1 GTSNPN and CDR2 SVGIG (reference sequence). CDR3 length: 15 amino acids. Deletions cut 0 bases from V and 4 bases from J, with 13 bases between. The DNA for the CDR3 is TGTGCCTGGAGTGTAGGATGGGCGGGGGGAAACACCATATATTTT. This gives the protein CAWSVGWAGGNTIYF.

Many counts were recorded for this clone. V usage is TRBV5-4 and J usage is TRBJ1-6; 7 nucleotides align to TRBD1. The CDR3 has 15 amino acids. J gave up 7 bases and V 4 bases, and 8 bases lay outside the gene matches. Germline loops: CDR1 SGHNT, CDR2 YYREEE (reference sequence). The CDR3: CASSPQTGYNSPLHF. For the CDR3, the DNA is TGTGCCAGCAGCCCACAGACAGGGTACAATTCACCCCTCCACTTT.

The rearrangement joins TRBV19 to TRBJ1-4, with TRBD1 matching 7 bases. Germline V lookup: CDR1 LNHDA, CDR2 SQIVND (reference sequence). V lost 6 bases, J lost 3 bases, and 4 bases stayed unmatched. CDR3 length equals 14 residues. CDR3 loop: CASRRDRSNEKLFF. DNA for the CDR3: TGTGCCAGTAGGAGGGACAGATCTAATGAAAAACTGTTTTTT.

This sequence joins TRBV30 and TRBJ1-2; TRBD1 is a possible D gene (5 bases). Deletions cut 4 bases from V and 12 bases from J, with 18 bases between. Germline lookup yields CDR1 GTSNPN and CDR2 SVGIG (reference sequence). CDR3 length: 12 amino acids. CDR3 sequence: CAWTRAGKGNTF. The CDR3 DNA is TGTGCCTGGACCAGGGCAGGGAAGGGAAACACCTTC. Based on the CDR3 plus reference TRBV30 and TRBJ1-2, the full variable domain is SQTIHQWPATLVQPVGSPLSLECTVEGTSNPNLYWYRQAAGRGLQLLFYSVGIGQISSEVPQNLSASRPQDRQFILSSKKLLLSDSGFYLCAWTRAGKGNTFGSGTRLTVV.

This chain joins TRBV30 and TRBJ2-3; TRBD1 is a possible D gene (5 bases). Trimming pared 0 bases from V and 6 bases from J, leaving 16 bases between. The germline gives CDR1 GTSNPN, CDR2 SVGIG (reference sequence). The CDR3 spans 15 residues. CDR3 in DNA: TGTGCCTGGAGTGTGGCGCTAGGGGTAGGGGATACGCAGTATTTT. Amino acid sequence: CAWSVALGVGDTQYF. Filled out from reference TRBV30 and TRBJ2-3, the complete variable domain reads SQTIHQWPATLVQPVGSPLSLECTVEGTSNPNLYWYRQAAGRGLQLLFYSVGIGQISSEVPQNLSASRPQDRQFILSSKKLLLSDSGFYLCAWSVALGVGDTQYFGPGTRLTVL.

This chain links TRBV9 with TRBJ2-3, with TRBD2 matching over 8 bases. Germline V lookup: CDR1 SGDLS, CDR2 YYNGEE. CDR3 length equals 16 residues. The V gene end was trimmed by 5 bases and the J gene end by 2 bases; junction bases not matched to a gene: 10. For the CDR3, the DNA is TGTGCCAGCAGTGTCAGCGGGGGCCCAAACACAGATACGCAGTATTTT. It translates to CASSVSGGPNTDTQYF.

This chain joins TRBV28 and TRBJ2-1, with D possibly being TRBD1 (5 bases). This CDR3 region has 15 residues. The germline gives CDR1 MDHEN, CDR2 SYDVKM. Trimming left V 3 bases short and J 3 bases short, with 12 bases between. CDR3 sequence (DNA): TGTGCCAGCAGTTTGGGGCTTCCTGGCTACAATGAGCAGTTCTTC. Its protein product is CASSLGLPGYNEQFF.

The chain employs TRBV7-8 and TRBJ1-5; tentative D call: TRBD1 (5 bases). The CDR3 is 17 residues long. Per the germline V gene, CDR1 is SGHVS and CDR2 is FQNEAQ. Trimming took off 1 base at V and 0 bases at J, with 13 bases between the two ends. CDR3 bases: TGTGCCAGCAGCTTAGTAGCAGGGCTTTATAGCAATCAGCCCCAGCATTTT. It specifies CASSLVAGLYSNQPQHF.

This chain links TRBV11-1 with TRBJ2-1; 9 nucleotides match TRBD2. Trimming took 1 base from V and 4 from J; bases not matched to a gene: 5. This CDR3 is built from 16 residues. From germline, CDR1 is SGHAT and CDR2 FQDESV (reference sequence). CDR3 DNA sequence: TGTGCCAGCAGCTTAGAGATCCTAGCGGGGTACAATGAGCAGTTCTTC. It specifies CASSLEILAGYNEQFF.

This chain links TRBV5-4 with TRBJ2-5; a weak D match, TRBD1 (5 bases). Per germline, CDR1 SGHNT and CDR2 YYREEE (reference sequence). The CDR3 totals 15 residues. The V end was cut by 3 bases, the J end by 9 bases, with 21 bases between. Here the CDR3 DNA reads TGTGCCAGCAGCTCTTATGGGGCGGTTTCGGTTGCCCAGTACTTC. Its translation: CASSSYGAVSVAQYF. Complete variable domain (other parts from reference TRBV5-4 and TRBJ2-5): ETGVTQSPTHLIKTRGQQVTLRCSSQSGHNTVSWYQQALGQGPQFIFQYYREEENGRGNFPPRFSGLQFPNYSSELNVNALELDDSALYLCASSSYGAVSVAQYFGPGTRLLVL.

The CDR3 bases are TGTGCCTGGAGGCCCCGGGACTCCTCCTACGAGCAGTACTTC. It translates to CAWRPRDSSYEQYF. This chain connects TRBV30 to TRBJ2-7; tentatively, D is TRBD2 (6 bases). The CDR3 has 14 amino acids. V was cut by 3 bases and J by 0 bases, with 12 bases left in between. Germline loops: CDR1 GTSNPN, CDR2 SVGIG (reference sequence).

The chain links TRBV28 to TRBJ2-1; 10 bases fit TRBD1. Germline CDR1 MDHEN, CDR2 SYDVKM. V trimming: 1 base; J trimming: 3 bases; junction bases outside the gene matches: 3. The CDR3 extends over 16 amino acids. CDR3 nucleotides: TGTGCCAGCAGTTTATCTGGGGACAGGGGCTACAATGAGCAGTTCTTC. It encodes CASSLSGDRGYNEQFF.

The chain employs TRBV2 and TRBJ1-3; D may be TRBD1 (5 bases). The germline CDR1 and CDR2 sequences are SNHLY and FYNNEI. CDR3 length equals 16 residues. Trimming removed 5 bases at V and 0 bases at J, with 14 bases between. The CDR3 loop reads CASSMDVGDSGNTIYF. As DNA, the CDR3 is TGTGCCAGCAGTATGGACGTAGGGGACTCTGGAAACACCATATATTTT.